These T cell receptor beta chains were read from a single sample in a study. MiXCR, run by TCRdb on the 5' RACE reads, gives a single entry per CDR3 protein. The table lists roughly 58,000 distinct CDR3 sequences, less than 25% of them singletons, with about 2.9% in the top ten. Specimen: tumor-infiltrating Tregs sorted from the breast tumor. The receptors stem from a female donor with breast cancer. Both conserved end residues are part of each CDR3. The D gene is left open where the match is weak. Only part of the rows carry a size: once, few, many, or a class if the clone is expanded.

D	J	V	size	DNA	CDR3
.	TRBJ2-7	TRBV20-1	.	TGCAGTACTGATCAGGCGTACGAGCAGTACTTC	CSTDQAYEQYF
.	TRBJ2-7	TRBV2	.	TGTGCCAGCAGTAAAGACCTCTACGAGCAGTACTTC	CASSKDLYEQYF
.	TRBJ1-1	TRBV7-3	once	TGTGCCAGCAGCGGGTTGGGGGGAAGGTTGTTCTTT	CASSGLGGRLFF
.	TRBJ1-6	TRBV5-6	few	TGTGCCAGCAGCCTTCTGAGCCTTAATTCACCCCTCCACTTT	CASSLLSLNSPLHF
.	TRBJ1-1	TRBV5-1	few	TGCGCCAGCAGCCTTCTCGGGGACACTGAAGCTTTCTTT	CASSLLGDTEAFF
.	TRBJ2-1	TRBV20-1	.	TGCAGTGCTAGAGACCGGGACTGGAATGAGCAGTTCTTC	CSARDRDWNEQFF
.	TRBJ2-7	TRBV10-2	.	TGCGCCAGCAGTGAGTCGGTACTCGGGGAGCAGTACTTC	CASSESVLGEQYF
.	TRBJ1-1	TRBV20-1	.	TGCAGTGCTAGACTCGGCGGCGGAACTAAAGCTTTCTTT	CSARLGGGTKAFF
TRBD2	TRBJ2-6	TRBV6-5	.	TGTGCCAGCAGTTACTCGCGGGGGGGAGCTGGGGCCAACGTCCTGACTTTC	CASSYSRGGAGANVLTF
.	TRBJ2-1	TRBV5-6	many	TGTGCCAGCAGCTTCGGACCTGTCAATGAGCAGTTCTTC	CASSFGPVNEQFF
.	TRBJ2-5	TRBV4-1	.	TGCGCCAGCAGCCAGAGGCCGAGGGGGACCCAGTACTTC	CASSQRPRGTQYF
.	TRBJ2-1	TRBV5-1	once	TGCGCCAACAGCTTGGGCCTAGTTGGGGGCAATGAGCAGTTCTTC	CANSLGLVGGNEQFF
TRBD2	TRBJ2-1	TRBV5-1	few	TGCGCCAGCAACCTAGCGGGAGGCTACAATGAGCAGTTCTTC	CASNLAGGYNEQFF
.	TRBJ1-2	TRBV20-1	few	TGCAGTGCTTCACCAAAAGTTCTCGGCTATGGCTACACCTTC	CSASPKVLGYGYTF
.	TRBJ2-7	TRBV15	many	TGTGCCACCAGCAGAGAGGACGACAGAACCTACGAGCAGTACTTC	CATSREDDRTYEQYF
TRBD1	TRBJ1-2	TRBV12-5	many	TGTGCTAGTCGCCCTCCGGGACAGGATGGCTATGGCTACACCTTC	CASRPPGQDGYGYTF
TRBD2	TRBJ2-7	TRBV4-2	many	TGTGCCAGCAGCCCCCCCACAGCGGGAGGGCTGTACGAGCAGTACTTC	CASSPPTAGGLYEQYF
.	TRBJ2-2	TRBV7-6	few	TGTGCCAGCAGCTCCAACAGGTTCGCGAACACCGGGGAGCTGTTTTTT	CASSSNRFANTGELFF
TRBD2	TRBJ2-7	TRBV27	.	TGTGCCAGCAGTTTATCGCTAGCGGGAGTCTACGAGCAGTACTTC	CASSLSLAGVYEQYF
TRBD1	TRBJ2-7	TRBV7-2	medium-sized	TGTGCCAGCAGCACATACAGGGGCGAGCAGTACTTC	CASSTYRGEQYF
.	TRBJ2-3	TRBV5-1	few	TGCGCCAGCAGCTTTCCGGGACCAGGCACAGATACGCAGTATTTT	CASSFPGPGTDTQYF
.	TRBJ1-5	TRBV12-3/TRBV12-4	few	TGTGCCAGCAGTTTGAGGGCAGATCAGCCCCAGCATTTT	CASSLRADQPQHF
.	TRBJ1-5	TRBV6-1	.	TGTGCCAGCAGTGAATCCAGTTATAGCAATCAGCCCCAGCATTTT	CASSESSYSNQPQHF
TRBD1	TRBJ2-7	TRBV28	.	TGTGCCAGCAGTTTATCCGGACAGGGTAGCTCCTACGAGCAGTACTTC	CASSLSGQGSSYEQYF
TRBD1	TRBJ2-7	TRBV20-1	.	TGCAGTGCTAGGGCCCCCTCCGACAGGGATGGGGAGCAGTACTTC	CSARAPSDRDGEQYF